These T cell receptor beta chains were read from a single sample in a study of blood T cell repertoires in COVID-19. TCRdb keeps only in-frame clones here, not all; method: immunoSEQ multiplex PCR. The repertoire holds around 180,000 clones, with about 84% as singletons. Input material: peripheral blood. Receptors originate from a person aged 70 to 85 with COVID-19, enrolled during active disease. CDR3s include the opening cysteine and the closing phenylalanine or tryptophan.

V,CDR3
TRBV6-2/TRBV6-3,CASSRRRGFTDTQYF
TRBV3-1/TRBV3-2,CASSQGWLTVDDSPLHF
TRBV19,CASSSRDRGFRETQYF
TRBV28,CASSLIGGSPLHF
TRBV29-1,CSVTDRDFYGYTF
TRBV6-2/TRBV6-3,CASSSGDTDTQYF
TRBV3-1/TRBV3-2,CASSPRQGGTQYF
TRBV7-2,CASSKPGQNYGYTF
TRBV28,CASTLGGTGNEKLFF
TRBV5-1,CASRETTGGGKLFF
TRBV9,CASSVSTGGTEAFF
TRBV29-1,CSDQTANYGYTF
TRBV9,CASSAYTGASNEKLFF
TRBV13,CASSTGTGRSPLHF
TRBV11-2,CASSLARGNNYGYTF
TRBV7-3,CASARRGGYEQYF
TRBV7-8,CASSPLRDSFAEQYF
TRBV27,CASTSGTKAEKLFF
TRBV10-3,CAIRPDRGRLGTQYF
TRBV7-3,CASSLVPGNHEQFF
TRBV29-1,CSVVPGNSGYNEQFF
TRBV5-4,CASSLDRGNTIYF
TRBV4-3,CASSRAQTGYEQYF
TRBV28,CASSSRAKGTYEQYF
TRBV18,CASSPGQGTLAFF
TRBV7-2,CASSSGGFGTGELFF
TRBV5-5,CASSLSGQRNSPLHF
TRBV7-9,CASSPRGDYNQPQHF
TRBV5-1,CASSLRVTSGTDTQYF
TRBV28,CASSFVQPRIYGYTF
TRBV11-2,CASSSTGGPYEQYF
TRBV10-3,CAIRRVMNTEAFF
TRBV3-1/TRBV3-2,CASSQAGDTESYGYTF
TRBV6-5,CASRSTGSGEQYF
TRBV15,CATSRVVGSPLHF
TRBV9,CASSARTSGGQDTQYF
TRBV19,CASSIGQGVGNTEAFF
TRBV6-5,CASSLPDSNEQFF
TRBV19,CASSARGDSEQYF
TRBV30,CAWRRQAFAEKLFF
TRBV27,CASSPHPDSDQPQHF
TRBV25-1,CATRGASTDTQYF
TRBV7-2,CASSLFPRGEGTEAFF
TRBV30,CAWSPGKGPGELFF
TRBV7-2,CASSLYVERAHAKNIQYF
TRBV5-1,CASRGTGASSGANVLTF